The present entry profiles one T cell receptor beta chain with its context. Its matching antigen is unknown. The sample belongs to a study of cytomegalovirus exposure and HLA in healthy donors. Study-wide context: In an earlier analysis, almost 120 million unique TCR beta sequences were found from about 180 million T cells. Study-level results: Later genetic work tied a missense DCLRE1C variant to beta-chain V and J trimming. Highly shared sequence variants in one cluster were likely a sequencing artifact. In a later analysis, common viral pathogens appeared linked to several of the most significant clusters.

The PCR made use of 60 Vbeta and 13 Jbeta primers. The repertoire was sequenced with immunoSEQ multiplex PCR; TCRdb's copy has only in-frame clones and lacks some. The sample contains around 140,000 clones, 83% of which appear only once. The CDR3 has 12 amino acids. The germline V gene has CDR1 MNHNY and CDR2 SVGAGI (reference sequence). Trimming cost V 5 bases and J 4 bases, with 6 bases left between them. Material for sequencing was PBMCs. This clonotype was sampled from a middle-aged man in good health and CMV-seronegative. V usage is TRBV6-6 and J usage is TRBJ1-3, with D tentatively TRBD1 (5 bases). This CDR3 is CASSGQGNTIYF. The CDR3 DNA reads TGTGCCAGCAGTGGACAAGGAAACACCATATATTTT.